The present TCR beta chain was sequenced within a study of vaccination effects on CD4 cells after COVID-19. V lost 5 bases, J lost 3 bases, and 7 bases lay in between. From germline, CDR1 is DFQATT and CDR2 SNEGSKA (reference sequence). CDR3 length equals 11 residues. Sequencing was performed with immunoSEQ multiplex PCR; in TCRdb, only in-frame clones are kept and a portion is missing. The sample has about 27,000 clones, around three quarters seen once. Sequencing in the ViraFEST assay came after antigen-specific CD4+ T cells had been expanded with viral peptide pools, which were used to stimulate PBMC. Following an approximately ten-day culture, CD4+ T cells were purified. SARS-CoV-2 infection was confirmed by PCR in the person between March and December 2020. Worth noting for this clone: Its antigen is not known.

The chain joins TRBV20-1 to TRBJ1-2, with D hard to call. Sample: CD4+ T cells from PBMCs cultured with HCoV-NL63 spike peptides, taken before COVID-19 vaccination. This TCR was sampled from a human donor who had a prior SARS-CoV-2 infection. This chain's CDR3 is CSAGGDYGYTF. CDR3 sequence (DNA): TGCAGTGCTGGCGGGGACTATGGCTACACCTTC.